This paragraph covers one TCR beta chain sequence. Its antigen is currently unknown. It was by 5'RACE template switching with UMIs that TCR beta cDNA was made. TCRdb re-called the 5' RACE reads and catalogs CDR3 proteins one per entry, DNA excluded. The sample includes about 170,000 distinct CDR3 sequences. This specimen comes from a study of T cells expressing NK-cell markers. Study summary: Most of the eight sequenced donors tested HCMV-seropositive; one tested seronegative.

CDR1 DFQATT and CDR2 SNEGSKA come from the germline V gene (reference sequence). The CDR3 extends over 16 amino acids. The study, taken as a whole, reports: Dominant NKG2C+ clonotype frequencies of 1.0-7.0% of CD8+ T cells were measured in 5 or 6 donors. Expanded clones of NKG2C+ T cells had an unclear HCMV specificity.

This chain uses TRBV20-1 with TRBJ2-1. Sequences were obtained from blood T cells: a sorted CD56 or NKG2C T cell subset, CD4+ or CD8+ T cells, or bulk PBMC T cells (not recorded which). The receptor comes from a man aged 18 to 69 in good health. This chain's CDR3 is CSARDIGTSSYNEQFF.